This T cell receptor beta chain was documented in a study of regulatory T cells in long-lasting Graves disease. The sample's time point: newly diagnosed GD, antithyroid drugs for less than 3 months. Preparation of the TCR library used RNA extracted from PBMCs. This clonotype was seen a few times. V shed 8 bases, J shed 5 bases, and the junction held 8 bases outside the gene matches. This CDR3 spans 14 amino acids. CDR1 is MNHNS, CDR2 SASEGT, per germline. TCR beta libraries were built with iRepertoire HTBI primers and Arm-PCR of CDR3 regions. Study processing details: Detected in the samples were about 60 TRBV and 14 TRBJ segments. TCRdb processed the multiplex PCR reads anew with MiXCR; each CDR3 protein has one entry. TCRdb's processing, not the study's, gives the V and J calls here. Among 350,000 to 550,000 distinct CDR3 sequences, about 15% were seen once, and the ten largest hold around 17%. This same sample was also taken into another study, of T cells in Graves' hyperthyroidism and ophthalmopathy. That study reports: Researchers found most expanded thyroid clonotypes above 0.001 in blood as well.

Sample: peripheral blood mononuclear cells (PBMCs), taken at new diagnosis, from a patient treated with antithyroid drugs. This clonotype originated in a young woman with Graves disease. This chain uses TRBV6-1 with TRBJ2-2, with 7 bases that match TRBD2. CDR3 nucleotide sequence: TGTGCCAGCGGGCTAGCGGTGGGAACCGGGGAGCTGTTTTTT. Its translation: CASGLAVGTGELFF.